This is a list of T cell receptor beta chains from one sample in a study of CD8 T cells in Susac syndrome. TCRdb reprocessed the immunoSEQ multiplex PCR reads with MiXCR, giving one entry per CDR3 protein. The table records about 190,000 distinct CDR3 sequences, 95% of them present only once. Specimen: CD4+ T cells from PBMCs. Receptors were obtained from a human donor in good health. Each CDR3 is given with its conserved first and last residue. The D gene is left open where the match is weak. Clone size is shown for a subset of rows, as once, few, many or a class of expanded clone.

v_call,j_call,clone_size,d_call,cdr3_aa,cdr3_nt
TRBV7-2,TRBJ2-2,.,.,CASSLAGGNTGELFF,TGTGCCAGCAGCTTAGCAGGGGGGAACACCGGGGAGCTGTTTTTT
TRBV5-4,TRBJ2-5,.,TRBD2,CASSLEGGRTGETQYF,TGTGCCAGCAGCTTGGAGGGCGGGAGGACGGGGGAGACCCAGTACTTC
TRBV20-1,TRBJ2-7,once,.,CSARGAVSYEQYF,TGCAGTGCTAGAGGGGCAGTTTCTTACGAGCAGTACTTC
TRBV9,TRBJ2-1,.,.,CASSATAGGGYNEQFF,TGTGCCAGCAGCGCCACCGCAGGGGGGGGGTACAATGAGCAGTTCTTC
TRBV29-1,TRBJ2-7,once,TRBD1,CSVRVGGHSYEQYF,TGCAGCGTCCGAGTAGGGGGCCACTCCTACGAGCAGTACTTC
TRBV20-1,TRBJ2-3,.,TRBD1,CSATDRGTDTQYF,TGCAGTGCTACGGACAGGGGGACCGATACGCAGTATTTT
TRBV20-1,TRBJ2-7,.,.,CSASVLVGALYEQYF,TGCAGTGCAAGCGTCTTAGTAGGGGCTCTGTACGAGCAGTACTTC
TRBV4-1,TRBJ2-1,.,TRBD1,CASSPFRGLRYNEQFF,TGCGCCAGCAGCCCATTCAGGGGGCTTAGGTACAATGAGCAGTTCTTC
TRBV20-1,TRBJ2-3,.,.,CSAQGAAGTQYF,TGCAGTGCACAGGGCGCTGCAGGTACGCAGTATTTT
TRBV11-2,TRBJ2-1,.,.,CASSLGQLAQFF,TGTGCCAGCAGCTTAGGTCAGCTGGCACAGTTCTTC
TRBV9,TRBJ2-1,.,TRBD2,CASSEGTSSYNEQFF,TGTGCCAGCAGCGAGGGGACTAGCTCCTACAATGAGCAGTTCTTC
TRBV27,TRBJ1-6,.,.,CASSRVEDSPLHF,TGTGCCAGCAGCAGAGTCGAGGATTCACCCCTCCACTTT
TRBV12-3/TRBV12-4,TRBJ2-3,.,TRBD1,CASSFFGAGGSRDTQYF,TGTGCCAGCAGTTTTTTTGGCGCAGGGGGCTCGAGAGATACGCAGTATTTT
TRBV5-1,TRBJ1-1,once,.,CASSLERTNTEAFF,TGCGCCAGCAGCTTGGAGCGGACGAACACTGAAGCTTTCTTT
TRBV20-1,TRBJ1-2,.,TRBD1,CSASGQGRGYTF,TGCAGTGCTTCGGGACAGGGGCGAGGCTACACCTTC
TRBV9,TRBJ1-6,.,.,CASSKQGVQSPLHF,TGTGCCAGCAGCAAACAGGGCGTTCAATCACCCCTCCACTTT
TRBV29-1,TRBJ2-2,.,.,CSVEAPQGPTGELFF,TGCAGCGTTGAAGCACCCCAGGGTCCCACCGGGGAGCTGTTTTTT
TRBV3-1,TRBJ1-1,.,TRBD1,CASSQPDRVAEAFF,TGTGCCAGCAGCCAACCCGACAGGGTCGCTGAAGCTTTCTTT
TRBV20-1,TRBJ1-1,.,.,CSARDRLAMNTEAFF,TGCAGTGCTAGAGATCGGCTGGCAATGAACACTGAAGCTTTCTTT
TRBV18,TRBJ1-1,.,.,CASSTDMAGTEAFF,TGTGCCAGCTCAACGGACATGGCCGGGACTGAAGCTTTCTTT
TRBV5-1,TRBJ2-5,.,.,CASSFPGETQYF,TGCGCCAGCAGCTTCCCCGGGGAGACCCAGTACTTC
TRBV30,TRBJ1-2,.,.,CAWKLAQSSGYTF,TGTGCCTGGAAGCTCGCACAGAGCAGTGGCTACACCTTC
TRBV20-1,TRBJ2-1,.,TRBD1,CSAISGTGGNEQFF,TGCAGTGCTATTTCCGGGACAGGGGGCAATGAGCAGTTCTTC
TRBV27,TRBJ1-5,.,.,CASSFLNQPQHF,TGTGCCAGCAGTTTCCTCAATCAGCCCCAGCATTTT
TRBV6-5,TRBJ2-7,.,.,CASRHRVGEQYF,TGTGCCAGCAGACACAGGGTTGGCGAGCAGTACTTC
TRBV20-1,TRBJ1-2,.,.,CSARDLYGYTF,TGCAGTGCTAGGGACTTATATGGCTACACCTTC